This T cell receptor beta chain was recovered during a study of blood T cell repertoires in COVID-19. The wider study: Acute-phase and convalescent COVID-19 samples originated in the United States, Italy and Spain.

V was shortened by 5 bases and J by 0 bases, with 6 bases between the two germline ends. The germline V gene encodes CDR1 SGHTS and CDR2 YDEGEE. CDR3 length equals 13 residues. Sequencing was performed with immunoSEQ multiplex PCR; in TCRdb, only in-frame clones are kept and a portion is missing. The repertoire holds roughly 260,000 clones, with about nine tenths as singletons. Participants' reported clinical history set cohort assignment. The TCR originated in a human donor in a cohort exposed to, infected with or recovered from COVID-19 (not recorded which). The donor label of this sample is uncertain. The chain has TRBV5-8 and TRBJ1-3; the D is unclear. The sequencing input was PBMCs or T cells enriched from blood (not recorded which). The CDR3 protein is CASSSYSGNTIYF. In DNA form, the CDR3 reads TGTGCCAGCAGTTCTTACTCTGGAAACACCATATATTTT.